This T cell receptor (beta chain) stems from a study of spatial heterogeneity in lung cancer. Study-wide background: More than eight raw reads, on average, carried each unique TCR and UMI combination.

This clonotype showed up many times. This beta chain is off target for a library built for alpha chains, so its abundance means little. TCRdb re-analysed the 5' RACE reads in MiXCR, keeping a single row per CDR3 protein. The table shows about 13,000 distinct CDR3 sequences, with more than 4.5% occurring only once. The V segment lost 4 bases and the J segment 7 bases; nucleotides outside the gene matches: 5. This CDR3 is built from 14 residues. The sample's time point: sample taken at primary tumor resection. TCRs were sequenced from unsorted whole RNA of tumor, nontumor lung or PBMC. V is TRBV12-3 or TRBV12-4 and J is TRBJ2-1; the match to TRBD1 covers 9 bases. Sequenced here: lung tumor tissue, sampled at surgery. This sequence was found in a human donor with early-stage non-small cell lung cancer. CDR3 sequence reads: CASSSGTGKNEQFF. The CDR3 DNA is TGTGCCAGCAGTTCCGGGACAGGGAAAAATGAGCAGTTCTTC.